The 16 T cell receptor beta chains listed next were all sequenced from one sample in a study of T cells in Graves' hyperthyroidism and ophthalmopathy. Regions amplified from RNA transcripts were the TCR beta CDR3 regions. In the first-round RT-PCR of the TCR CDR3, the HTBI primer set was used. Each CDR3 protein gets one entry after TCRdb re-called the multiplex PCR reads with MiXCR. The sample has roughly 700,000 distinct CDR3 sequences, roughly 17% seen once. Sequencing was done on a sample of blood. The source of these receptors is a man aged 45-65 years with Graves' hyperthyroidism.

This clonotype was seen repeatedly, ten times or more. The chain joins TRBV30 to TRBJ1-5, with TRBD1 matching 9 bases. J gave up 6 bases and V 3 bases, and 3 bases lay outside the gene matches. The CDR3 runs 13 residues. Germline CDR1 GTSNPN, CDR2 SVGIG (reference sequence). The CDR3: CAWSRDRAQPQHF. The CDR3 nucleotides read TGTGCCTGGAGCCGGGACAGGGCTCAGCCCCAGCATTTT.

This clonotype occurred many times. J is TRBJ2-2 and V is TRBV11-2; maybe TRBD1 (5 bases). The CDR3 totals 13 residues. Germline values: CDR1 SGHAT, CDR2 FQNNGV. Trimming cost V 2 bases and J 6 bases, with 7 bases left between them. This CDR3 reads CASSLQGSGELFF. The CDR3 DNA reads TGTGCCAGCAGCTTACAGGGATCCGGGGAGCTGTTTTTT.

This clonotype was seen many times. The chain carries TRBV20-1 and TRBJ2-7; 8 nucleotides match TRBD2. This CDR3 is 15 amino acids long. Germline V CDR1 and CDR2: DFQATT, SNEGSKA (reference sequence). J was trimmed by 5 bases and V by 1 base; bases with no gene match: 10. CDR3 coding DNA: TGCAGTGCTAGAGTCTTCAGCGGGAGTAACGACGAGCAGTACTTC. This translates into CSARVFSGSNDEQYF.

This clonotype was seen ten or more times. The gene calls are TRBV7-9 and TRBJ2-7; possible D gene TRBD1, 6 bases. The CDR3 contains 15 residues. The V end was cut by 7 bases, the J end by 3 bases, with 19 bases between. Germline V gives CDR1 SEHNR, CDR2 FQNEAQ (reference sequence). Written as DNA, the CDR3 is TGTGCCAGCACTAGAACCGGGACACAATACTACGAGCAGTACTTC. It specifies CASTRTGTQYYEQYF.

In this sample, this clonotype turned up many times. CDR3 DNA: TGTGCCAGCAGATGGACAGGGGGAACCGCTGAGCAGTTCTTC. Its translation: CASRWTGGTAEQFF. The gene calls are TRBV12-3 or TRBV12-4 and TRBJ2-1, with 10 bases identical to TRBD1. The CDR3 consists of 14 residues. Trimming at V came to 6 bases and at J to 9 bases, leaving 8 bases not matched to a gene.

The genes are TRBV5-6 and TRBJ2-7, with a weak D call TRBD2 (5 bases). The germline gives CDR1 SGHDT, CDR2 YYEEEE. V gave up 1 base and J gave up 3 bases, with 11 bases separating them. The CDR3 loop spans 14 amino acids. The CDR3 loop reads CASSLFLAVYEQYF. The DNA for the CDR3 is TGTGCCAGCAGCTTGTTTCTAGCAGTCTACGAGCAGTACTTC.

This clonotype was counted many times. The chain's CDR3 is CASSLWTSGSEYEQYF. The CDR3 DNA is TGTGCCAGCAGCTTGTGGACTAGCGGGAGTGAGTACGAGCAGTACTTC. This sequence joins TRBV11-2 and TRBJ2-7; 13 bases are shared with TRBD2. J lost 4 bases, V lost 3 bases, and 6 bases had no gene match. CDR3 size: 16 residues. Germline loops: CDR1 SGHAT, CDR2 FQNNGV.

This clonotype was seen repeatedly, ten times or more. This sequence joins TRBV5-1 and TRBJ1-5, with TRBD1 identical over 9 bases. V was clipped by 2 bases and J by 7 bases; unmatched bases: 7. Germline loops: CDR1 SGHRS, CDR2 YFSETQ. This CDR3 contains 15 residues. The CDR3 here is CASSLAGQGAQPQHF. CDR3 in DNA: TGCGCCAGCAGCTTAGCGGGACAGGGCGCCCAGCCCCAGCATTTT.

This clonotype was detected many times. CDR3 coding DNA: TGTGCCAGCACCTCAGGGGATACGCAGTATTTT. Translated: CASTSGDTQYF. The chain is built from TRBV2 and TRBJ2-3, with D possibly matching TRBD1 (5 bases). The CDR3 extends over 11 amino acids. Germline lookup yields CDR1 SNHLY and CDR2 FYNNEI. V was pared by 7 bases and J by 6 bases, with 8 bases between. Together with reference TRBV2 and TRBJ2-3, the CDR3 gives the full variable domain: EPEVTQTPSHQVTQMGQEVILRCVPISNHLYFYWYRQILGQKVEFLVSFYNNEISEKSEIFDDQFSVERPDGSNFTLKIRSTKLEDSAMYFCASTSGDTQYFGPGTRLTVL.

This clonotype was detected ten times or more. The V call is TRBV20-1, the J call TRBJ2-7, with D possibly being TRBD2 (5 bases). The CDR3 length is 15 residues. V lost 0 bases, J lost 2 bases, and 14 bases lay in between. CDR1 and CDR2 (germline): DFQATT, SNEGSKA (reference sequence). CDR3 DNA: TGCAGTGCTAGAGAAAGTGGCGGGCTGACCTACGAGCAGTACTTC. This encodes CSARESGGLTYEQYF.

This clonotype was seen ten or more times. V usage is TRBV6-5 and J usage is TRBJ2-5; D not resolved. The CDR3 covers 14 residues. Trimming shortened V by 1 base and J by 0 bases, and 6 bases separated the two germline ends. From germline, CDR1 is MNHEY and CDR2 SVGAGI. CDR3 amino acids: CASSYWPYQETQYF. CDR3 nucleotide sequence: TGTGCCAGCAGTTACTGGCCTTACCAAGAGACCCAGTACTTC.

This clonotype came up many times. The chain recombines TRBV6-1 with TRBJ1-1, with a weak D call TRBD1 (5 bases). From germline, CDR1 is MNHNS and CDR2 SASEGT. CDR3 length: 15 residues. V gave up 4 bases and J gave up 5 bases, with 17 bases separating them. CDR3 DNA sequence: TGTGCCAGCAGTGCCGGGCCCCGGAGGGGAACTGAAGCTTTCTTT. This sequence encodes CASSAGPRRGTEAFF.

This clonotype was counted only a few times. The chain joins TRBV7-9 to TRBJ2-6; D not resolved. Germline CDR1 is SEHNR and CDR2 is FQNEAQ (reference sequence). The CDR3 consists of 15 residues. The V end lost 2 bases, the J end lost 4 bases, and 9 bases lay between the germline ends. The DNA for the CDR3 is TGTGCCAGCAGCTTATCCATAACCGGGGCCAACGTCCTGACTTTC. As protein: CASSLSITGANVLTF. Full variable domain (remainder filled in from reference TRBV7-9 and TRBJ2-6): DTGVSQNPRHKITKRGQNVTFRCDPISEHNRLYWYRQTLGQGPEFLTYFQNEAQLEKSRLLSDRFSAERPKGSFSTLEIQRTEQGDSAMYLCASSLSITGANVLTFGAGSRLTVL.

The V gene is TRBV11-2, the J gene TRBJ2-1; 11 nucleotides line up with TRBD2. The trim removed 1 base at V and 9 bases at J, leaving 5 bases unmatched. The CDR3 extends over 15 amino acids. Germline V gene data show CDR1 as SGHAT and CDR2 as FQNNGV. The CDR3: CASSLVTSGSSEQFF. DNA for the CDR3: TGTGCCAGCAGCTTAGTTACTAGCGGGAGTAGTGAGCAGTTCTTC.

This clonotype was detected only a few times. The chain is built from TRBV6-2 or TRBV6-3 and TRBJ1-1; D is unresolved. Trimming left V 2 bases short and J 0 bases short, with 13 bases between. Per the germline V gene, CDR1 is MNHEY and CDR2 is SVGEGT. The CDR3 consists of 16 residues. CDR3 sequence (DNA): TGTGCCAGCAGTTACGCGGAAACTGACATGAACACTGAAGCTTTCTTT. It yields the protein CASSYAETDMNTEAFF.

J is TRBJ2-4 and V is TRBV18; D is ambiguous. The germline CDR1 and CDR2 sequences are KGHSH and LQKENI. The CDR3 has 14 amino acids. Deletions cut 1 base from V and 5 bases from J, with 9 bases between. The CDR3 bases are TGTGCCAGCTCACCACAGGGTGGGGAAAACATTCAGTACTTC. Its translation is CASSPQGGENIQYF.